Listed below are T cell receptor beta chains from one sample, sequenced in a study of T cell responses to AZD1222 COVID-19 vaccine. Clones were read by immunoSEQ multiplex PCR, and TCRdb kept only the in-frame ones, dropping some. The table records roughly 200,000 clones, around 88% of them present only once. This material consisted of peripheral blood, taken on day 0 of AZD1222 vaccination. These receptors came from an adult in good health. CDR3s leave out the opening cysteine and the closing phenylalanine or tryptophan.

j_call: TRBJ1-2
v_call: TRBV18
cdr3_aa: ASSPSGGGGYT

j_call: TRBJ2-7
v_call: TRBV6-1
cdr3_aa: ASSEAHRPRLPYEQY

j_call: TRBJ1-6
v_call: TRBV5-4
cdr3_aa: ASSPGKVQGYNSPLH

j_call: TRBJ2-5
v_call: TRBV12-5
cdr3_aa: ASGLTGPGETQY

j_call: TRBJ2-3
v_call: TRBV4-1
cdr3_aa: ASSHKGQGPDTQY

j_call: TRBJ2-7
v_call: TRBV9
cdr3_aa: ASSAWDSGEQY

j_call: TRBJ1-3
v_call: TRBV2
cdr3_aa: ASSGTGGSGNTIY

j_call: TRBJ1-2
v_call: TRBV30
cdr3_aa: AWSLSGTRGYGYT

j_call: TRBJ2-5
v_call: TRBV12-3/TRBV12-4
cdr3_aa: ASTPGGETQY

j_call: TRBJ1-1
v_call: TRBV19
cdr3_aa: ASSRQGAEAF

j_call: TRBJ1-5
v_call: TRBV2
cdr3_aa: ASSESGGQPQH

j_call: TRBJ2-1
v_call: TRBV5-4
cdr3_aa: ASRAGAVDEQF

j_call: TRBJ1-1
v_call: TRBV11-2
cdr3_aa: ASSSPGPSATEAF

j_call: TRBJ2-7
v_call: TRBV7-9
cdr3_aa: ASSLDGVSRGEY

j_call: TRBJ1-1
v_call: TRBV18
cdr3_aa: ASSPFTEGTEAF

j_call: TRBJ2-7
v_call: TRBV4-1
cdr3_aa: ASSQDARTYEQY

j_call: TRBJ2-7
v_call: TRBV21-1
cdr3_aa: ASSKGGEDRAYEQY